This T cell receptor beta chain is drawn from a study of CD8+ T cells in alopecia areata (dated by TCRdb to 2017 to 2018). With respect to the entire study: The treated patients took part in an open-label pilot trial in which moderate-to-severe alopecia areata was treated with oral tofacitinib at 5 to 10 mg twice daily. Patients received tofacitinib for 6 to 18 months and were then followed off drug for 6 months to check for delayed response and recurrence. The SALT score, which quantifies the percentage of affected scalp surface area, was used to measure disease severity in treated patients. The study used high-throughput TCRbeta sequencing to examine T cell clonal expansion in alopecia areata, in both the C3H/HeJ mouse model and human patients. Human TCRbeta sequencing covered scalp tissue and sorted CD4+ and CD8+ peripheral blood T cells from patchy and totalis/universalis alopecia areata patients and healthy controls. Patients on tofacitinib were biopsied at baseline and after 4 and 24 weeks of treatment, and several of the patients also had a later scalp biopsy. Scalp clonality was compared across normal scalp (n=4), patchy alopecia areata scalp (n=8), and alopecia totalis/universalis scalp (n=8). RNA came from the PAXgene miRNA kit for fixed scalp, the miRNeasy kit for PBMCs, and the RNeasy kit for mouse skin. Amplification of TCRbeta CDR3 regions was done by immunoSEQ multiplex PCR using 35 Vbeta forward primers and 13 Jbeta reverse primers. What the study reported, not specific to this receptor: Lesional scalp, especially in alopecia totalis/universalis, showed higher clonality and more expanded CD8+ clones than normal scalp, suggesting antigenic drive. Scalp clonality and the number of expanded CD8+ clones among the top 100 scalp clones were significantly decreased by tofacitinib. During tofacitinib treatment, many expanded lesional clones remained in scalp and blood, and this persistence may partly explain relapse after treatment is stopped. Because the treated cohort was small and had only one nonresponder, larger studies are needed to examine links between baseline CD8+ expansion and response. Resident alphabeta T cells in normal human skin are also sequenced, complicating scalp TCR repertoire analysis, unlike mouse skin dominated by gammadelta T cells. TCR sequences shared between patients were less clear than in mice, possibly partly because of HLA diversity in the patient population.

The library was prepared using the immunoSEQ multiplex PCR assay. RNA was extracted from all samples and reverse transcribed into cDNA, which served as template for TCR sequencing. SuperScript III was used for first-strand cDNA synthesis, primed with a 2:1 mix of oligo-dT and random hexamers. A synthetic immune receptor repertoire was used to gauge amplification bias, and whatever bias remained was removed computationally. Concerning the study's data processing: After raw reads were preprocessed to remove errors, the CDR3 was defined following IMGT conventions as running from the conserved cysteine to phenylalanine. Clonality was computed by normalizing Shannon entropy by log2 of the number of productive unique TCRs and subtracting the result from 1. Whether each scalp clone was CD4 or CD8 was inferred by checking scalp TCRbeta sequences against the CD4 and CD8 repertoires from sorted blood. TCRdb limited this immuneACCESS table to in-frame rearrangements with V and J called. A share of clones is missing; checked studies link under half to unresolved V genes, and the rest is unexplained. The D gene and trimming were derived from the DNA, and the V and J assignments and clone size from that table. The sample yields 200,000 to 250,000 clones; under 75% were counted once. The top ten clones comprise 1.6% of the sample.

This sample's time point label indicates: roughly 27 days on oral tofacitinib. This sample's treatment or condition label indicates: oral pan-JAK inhibitor, 5-10 mg twice daily. Lesional scalp punch biopsies and peripheral blood were collected from alopecia areata patients. PBMCs were isolated by density centrifugation and stained for CD3, CD4 and CD8, after which CD4+ and CD8+ T cells were sorted on a FACSAria. This clone came up a few times. Its cognate antigen has yet to be identified. No base-level quality is on record; no much larger clone is a single base apart. The sequenced sample was CD4+ T cells sorted from blood, obtained at week 4, from a patient treated with tofacitinib. This receptor was identified in a human donor with alopecia areata.

In nucleotide form, the sequence is TGTGCCAGCAGGGGGACAGGGCGACGTGAGCAGTACTTC. Its coded protein is CASRGTGRREQYF. This chain joins TRBV7-2 to TRBJ2-7; TRBD1 agrees with 9 junctional bases. As encoded in the germline V gene, CDR1 is SGHTA while CDR2 is FQGNSA. The junction shows trimming of 6 bases on V and 7 bases on J, and the gene matches do not reach 7 bases of it. Measured from the cysteine to the phenylalanine, the CDR3 is 13 residues long. Here the CDR3 DNA is all that survives: 39 bases in frame from base 1.